Listed below are T cell receptor beta chains from one sample, sequenced in a study of cytomegalovirus exposure and HLA in healthy donors. Generated by immunoSEQ multiplex PCR, the TCRdb table keeps only in-frame clones and is missing some. Of about 83,000 clones listed, 70% to 75% are singletons. The source material was PBMCs. These receptors all stem from a man aged 60-69 years in good health and CMV-seronegative. Each CDR3 is given with its conserved first and last residue. D genes are given only for firm matches. Not all rows give a size; the values are once, few, many and, for expanded clones, a class.

V gene	clone size	J gene	D gene	CDR3 DNA	CDR3 protein
TRBV2	-	TRBJ1-1	TRBD1	TGTGCCAGCACCCTGGGACAGGGAGTCACTGAAGCTTTCTTT	CASTLGQGVTEAFF
TRBV9	-	TRBJ2-2	TRBD1	TGTGCCAGCAGCCCACGACAGGGGTCCGGGGAGCTGTTTTTT	CASSPRQGSGELFF
TRBV9	-	TRBJ2-1	-	TGTGCCAGCAGCTCCCTGGGCGCTGGCCCGTACAATGAGCAGTTCTTC	CASSSLGAGPYNEQFF
TRBV9	-	TRBJ2-2	-	TGTGCCAGCAGCGTAAGGGGACTGAACACCGGGGAGCTGTTTTTT	CASSVRGLNTGELFF
TRBV2	-	TRBJ2-3	TRBD1	TGTGCCAGCAGAGACCCGACAGGGATAGATACGCAGTATTTT	CASRDPTGIDTQYF
TRBV9	few	TRBJ2-3	TRBD2	TGTGCCAGCAGCTTTAGCGGGGGCGGCACAGATACGCAGTATTTT	CASSFSGGGTDTQYF
TRBV6-5	-	TRBJ2-1	TRBD1	TGTGCCAGCAGTGGACAGGGTAGGGATGAGCAGTTCTTC	CASSGQGRDEQFF
TRBV10-2	-	TRBJ2-2	-	TGCGCCAGCGGCCCTTGGGACTGGCCCACCGGGGAGCTGTTTTTT	CASGPWDWPTGELFF
TRBV5-1	-	TRBJ2-3	TRBD2	TGCGCCAGCAGCATTTCCACTAGCGGGGGGGCCCACGATTTT	CASSISTSGGAHDF
TRBV10-3	-	TRBJ1-2	TRBD1	TGTGCCACCGGGACAGGGGCAGGGGGCTACACCTTC	CATGTGAGGYTF
TRBV6-1	few	TRBJ1-2	-	TGTGCCAGCAGTGAACCCTCCGAGGGCTACACCTTC	CASSEPSEGYTF
TRBV15	-	TRBJ2-1	-	TGTGCCACCAGCTCCCGACAGCTATACAATGAGCAGTTCTTC	CATSSRQLYNEQFF
TRBV11-2	-	TRBJ1-5	-	TGTGCCAGCAGCTTAGATTCGGGGTTGGGCAATCAGCCCCAGCATTTT	CASSLDSGLGNQPQHF
TRBV10-3	-	TRBJ2-3	TRBD1	TGTGCCATCAGTGAGTCAAAGGTGACAGGGGCAAGGGATACGCAGTATTTT	CAISESKVTGARDTQYF
TRBV10-3	-	TRBJ1-1	TRBD1	TGTGCCATCAGACCCACCGCGGACAGGGTTGGCACTGAAGCTTTCTTT	CAIRPTADRVGTEAFF
TRBV5-1	-	TRBJ1-1	-	TGCGCCAGCACGTCTAGGAACACTGAAGCTTTCTTT	CASTSRNTEAFF
TRBV5-6	-	TRBJ1-1	-	TGTGCCAGCAGCTTGGCAGAAAAGAACACTGAAGCTTTCTTT	CASSLAEKNTEAFF
TRBV2	-	TRBJ2-2	TRBD1	TGTGCCAGCCGGACAGGGGAAAACACCGGGGAGCCGTTTTTT	CASRTGENTGEPFF
TRBV30	-	TRBJ1-3	-	TGTGCCTGGAGGGGGGCGGCGGTCTTGTTT	CAWRGAAVLF
TRBV6-5	-	TRBJ1-1	TRBD1	TGTGCCAGCAGTAGGGGGCCCACTGAAGCTTTCTTT	CASSRGPTEAFF
TRBV4-2	-	TRBJ2-7	-	TGTGCCAGCAGCCAAGAACGGTACCGTGCCTACGAGCAGTACTTC	CASSQERYRAYEQYF
TRBV11-2	-	TRBJ2-7	-	TGTGCCAGCAGCCCGGGACTTCGAACCTACGAGCAGTACTTC	CASSPGLRTYEQYF
TRBV7-9	few	TRBJ2-7	-	TGTTCCAGCAGCTTAGTCTGGAGCTACGAGCAGTACTTC	CSSSLVWSYEQYF
TRBV6-5	few	TRBJ1-5	TRBD1	TGTGCCAGCAGGCCCAAGCAGGGGGGCAATCAGCCCCAGCATTTT	CASRPKQGGNQPQHF
TRBV7-8	-	TRBJ1-1	TRBD1	TGTGCCAGCAGCGTGGACAGGGGGCGCGTGGGAACTTTCTTT	CASSVDRGRVGTFF
TRBV15	few	TRBJ1-1	-	TGTGCCACCAGCAGAGATCGCGGGTTGAGCACTGAAGCTTTCTTT	CATSRDRGLSTEAFF
TRBV5-1	-	TRBJ2-2	TRBD1	TGCGCCAGCAGCCGATCTGGGCAGGGGGCGACGAACACCGGGGAGCTGTTTTTT	CASSRSGQGATNTGELFF
TRBV18	-	TRBJ2-7	TRBD1	TGTGCCAGCTCTTACGACAGGGGAGAGGTCTACGAGCAGTACTTC	CASSYDRGEVYEQYF
TRBV6-5	-	TRBJ2-1	TRBD2	TGTGCCAGCAGTTATTTGGGAGCGGGGGGCAGGGATGAGCAGTTCTTC	CASSYLGAGGRDEQFF
TRBV9	-	TRBJ2-2	TRBD1	TGTGCCAGCAGCCCAGAGGGGGCAGTACTCACCGGGGAGCTGTTTTTT	CASSPEGAVLTGELFF
TRBV5-8	-	TRBJ2-5	-	TGTGCCAGCAGGTTTGACAGGGAGGAACCCGGGGCCCAGTACTTC	CASRFDREEPGAQYF
TRBV15	few	TRBJ1-5	-	TGTGCCACCAGCAGAGATAGGACAGCCAATCAGCCCCAGCATTTT	CATSRDRTANQPQHF
TRBV6-5	-	TRBJ2-7	TRBD1	TGTGCCAGCAGTTACCCCACGGGACAGGGTTACGAGCAGTACTTC	CASSYPTGQGYEQYF
TRBV5-4	-	TRBJ2-5	-	TGTGCCAGCAGCTCATTAGGGGTTGAGCAGTACTTC	CASSSLGVEQYF
TRBV27	-	TRBJ1-6	TRBD1	TGTGCCAGCAGTTCCCGGACAGGGACCAATTCACCCCTCCACTTT	CASSSRTGTNSPLHF
TRBV6-5	-	TRBJ1-2	-	TGTGCCACCTCCCCCGGAGGGAACTATGGCTACACCTTC	CATSPGGNYGYTF
TRBV6-1	-	TRBJ1-1	TRBD1	TGTGCCAGCAGTGCCCCAAGACAGGGCGTGAGTCCCCCTGAAGCTTTCTTT	CASSAPRQGVSPPEAFF
TRBV11-2	-	TRBJ1-4	-	TGTGCCAGCAGCTTAGGGCGGGGGCAGGAAAAACTGTTTTTT	CASSLGRGQEKLFF
TRBV7-6	-	TRBJ1-1	-	TGTGCCAGCAGCCCGAGTCTGAACACTGAAGCTTTCTTT	CASSPSLNTEAFF
TRBV6-6	-	TRBJ2-3	-	TGTGCCAGCACCCCCCAGGGGGGCCCAGATACGCAGTATTTT	CASTPQGGPDTQYF
TRBV5-1	-	TRBJ1-2	TRBD1	TGCGCCAGCAGCTTGGGGACAGGGACTCCCTACACCTTC	CASSLGTGTPYTF
TRBV5-1	-	TRBJ2-1	TRBD1	TGCGCCAGCAGCTTGGGGTCAGGGGGCGCAGGGAGTGAGCAGTTCTTC	CASSLGSGGAGSEQFF
TRBV2	-	TRBJ2-7	-	TGTGCCACCACCAAAGACAGGTCCTACGAGCAGTACTTC	CATTKDRSYEQYF
TRBV5-1	-	TRBJ1-1	TRBD1	TGCGCCAGCAGCTCCCACAGGGGTGAGGTCACTGAAGCTTTCTTT	CASSSHRGEVTEAFF
TRBV5-1	-	TRBJ2-2	-	TGCGCCAGCGGCGGGCCATCGAACACCGGGGAGCTGTTTTTT	CASGGPSNTGELFF
TRBV6-1	-	TRBJ2-2	-	TGTGCCAGCAGACCCACAGGCTCTTACACCGGGGAGCTGTTTTTT	CASRPTGSYTGELFF
TRBV5-1	few	TRBJ1-2	-	TGCGCCAGCAGCTCCCGGGACGGGGGGATCTATGGCTACACCTTC	CASSSRDGGIYGYTF
TRBV6-5	-	TRBJ1-1	TRBD1	TGTGCCAGCAGGGAACAGGGGATGAACACTGAAGCTTTCTTT	CASREQGMNTEAFF
TRBV6-5	once	TRBJ1-1	TRBD1	TGTGCCAGCAGTTACTGGACAGGGACACACACTGAAGCTTTCTTT	CASSYWTGTHTEAFF
TRBV5-6	few	TRBJ1-6	TRBD1	TGTGCCAGCAGCTTGGGGGACAGGGAGTATTCACCCCTCCACTTT	CASSLGDREYSPLHF
TRBV7-9	-	TRBJ1-1	-	TGTTCCAGCAGCCTGGGGCACACTGAAGCTTTCTTT	CSSSLGHTEAFF
TRBV30	-	TRBJ2-7	-	TGTGCCTGGAGTGACTCCCCCCTGACAGGCTACGAGCAGTACTTC	CAWSDSPLTGYEQYF
TRBV2	few	TRBJ1-2	-	TGTGCCAGCACCCGTAGCTTAAACAATGGCTACACCTTC	CASTRSLNNGYTF
TRBV19	-	TRBJ1-1	TRBD1	TGTGCCAGTAGTACCCGGACAGGGGCGAACACTGAAGCTTTCTTT	CASSTRTGANTEAFF
TRBV2	-	TRBJ2-5	-	TGTGCCAGCAGGAGGGGACTTCAAGAGACCCAGTACTTC	CASRRGLQETQYF
TRBV5-4	-	TRBJ2-3	-	TGTGCCAGCAGCTTGTTTAACACAGATACGCAGTATTTT	CASSLFNTDTQYF